Listed below are T cell receptor beta chains from one sample, sequenced in a study of blood T cell repertoires in COVID-19. The method was immunoSEQ multiplex PCR; TCRdb's version includes in-frame clones alone and lacks a portion of them. Of under 250,000 clones in the sample, around 81% were seen once. The sample taken for sequencing was peripheral blood. The source is a man between 45 and 60 years old with active or convalescent COVID-19. Both conserved end residues are part of each CDR3. Fields, in order: D gene, V gene, J gene, clone size, CDR3 DNA, CDR3 protein. D genes are given only for firm matches. Rows give clone size only sometimes, using once, few, many, or a class for an expanded clone.

TRBD1,TRBV2,TRBJ1-5,NA,TGTGCCAGCAGTAAGACAGGGACCCATCAGCCCCAGCATTTT,CASSKTGTHQPQHF
NA,TRBV12-3/TRBV12-4,TRBJ2-7,NA,TGTGCCAGCAGTTTGGGAGGCGAGCAGTACTTC,CASSLGGEQYF
NA,TRBV12-3/TRBV12-4,TRBJ1-1,NA,TGTGCCAGCACCCGACACCCGAACACTGAAGCTTTCTTT,CASTRHPNTEAFF
NA,TRBV7-2,TRBJ2-1,NA,TGTGCCAGCAGCCCTACCTTGCCTTCGTACAATGAGCAGTTCTTC,CASSPTLPSYNEQFF
TRBD2,TRBV7-6,TRBJ2-1,few,TGTGCCAGCAGCCCCTACGGGGGAGCGGGGGGCTACAATGAGCAGTTCTTC,CASSPYGGAGGYNEQFF
NA,TRBV21-1,TRBJ2-7,NA,TGTGCCAGCAGACCCGAAGGACACTCCTACGAGCAGTACTTC,CASRPEGHSYEQYF
NA,TRBV30,TRBJ1-5,NA,TGTGCCTGGAGTCGGGGGAGAGAGAATCAGCCCCAGCATTTT,CAWSRGRENQPQHF
TRBD1,TRBV25-1,TRBJ1-2,NA,TGTGCCAGCAGTAGTCGGGACAGCTACTATGGCTACACCTTC,CASSSRDSYYGYTF
NA,TRBV7-8,TRBJ1-3,NA,TGTGCCAGCAGCCCCCATGCTCGGGGGGTTGGAAACACCATATATTTT,CASSPHARGVGNTIYF
NA,TRBV7-9,TRBJ1-5,NA,TGTGCCAGCAGCTTAGCGTTAGGGGCTAGGAATCAGCCCCAGCATTTT,CASSLALGARNQPQHF
NA,TRBV5-8,TRBJ1-4,NA,TGTGCCAGCAGCTCTCAGGGGTGGACTAATGAAAAACTGTTTTTT,CASSSQGWTNEKLFF
NA,TRBV18,TRBJ1-1,NA,TGTGCCAGCTCACCCCAGGGGACTGAAGCTTTCTTT,CASSPQGTEAFF
NA,TRBV7-9,TRBJ2-5,NA,TGTGCCAGCAGACCACCCGCCGGTGTCGAAACCCAGTACTTC,CASRPPAGVETQYF
TRBD1,TRBV18,TRBJ1-1,NA,TGTGCCAGCTCACCAAAAACCGCAGGGGGTACTGAAGCTTTCTTT,CASSPKTAGGTEAFF
TRBD1,TRBV5-5,TRBJ1-2,NA,TGTGCCAGCAGCCCGGACAGGGTTTTTGGCTACACCTTC,CASSPDRVFGYTF
NA,TRBV14,TRBJ1-1,NA,TGTGCCAGCAGCCAAGCGGGAATATCGCACGCTGAAGCTTTCTTT,CASSQAGISHAEAFF
TRBD2,TRBV7-3,TRBJ2-1,once,TGTGCCAGCAGCCTGAGGCCCCGGGGGGGCCGAGACAATGAGCAGTTCTTC,CASSLRPRGGRDNEQFF
TRBD1,TRBV19,TRBJ2-2,NA,TGTGCCAGTACCGACAGGGTCACCGGGGAGCTGTTTTTT,CASTDRVTGELFF
TRBD1,TRBV23-1,TRBJ2-7,NA,TGCGCCAGCAATTTGGACAGGAGGCCCTACGAGCAGTACTTC,CASNLDRRPYEQYF
NA,TRBV7-2,TRBJ2-7,NA,TGTGCCAGCAGCTCAGAGGTGGGGGCGGCCTACGAGCAGTACTTC,CASSSEVGAAYEQYF
TRBD1,TRBV9,TRBJ2-3,NA,TGTGCCAGCAGCGTCCTCGGACAGGCCATCACAGATACGCAGTATTTT,CASSVLGQAITDTQYF
NA,TRBV2,TRBJ1-5,NA,TGTGCCAGCAGGGGGCTATATAGCAATCAGCCCCAGCATTTT,CASRGLYSNQPQHF
NA,TRBV6-5,TRBJ1-3,NA,TGTGCCAGCCTGCAGGGTTCCACCATATATTTT,CASLQGSTIYF
NA,TRBV5-4,TRBJ1-2,NA,TGTGCCAGCAGCTTGCAGGGAAGTTTTGGCTACACCTTC,CASSLQGSFGYTF
NA,TRBV19,TRBJ1-5,few,TGTGCCAGTTCCAGGGGCAGTAGCAATCAGCCCCAGCATTTT,CASSRGSSNQPQHF
NA,TRBV6-5,TRBJ1-1,NA,TGTGCCAGCAGTTACTCGGGGGGGCTGAGCACTGAAGCTTTCTTT,CASSYSGGLSTEAFF
NA,TRBV5-4,TRBJ2-5,NA,TGTGCCAGCAGCTTCAGGTCGGGGGAAGAGACCCAGTACTTC,CASSFRSGEETQYF
TRBD2,TRBV11-3,TRBJ2-1,NA,TGTGCCAGCAGCTTAGAGGGGACTAGGTACAATGAGCAGTTCTTC,CASSLEGTRYNEQFF
NA,TRBV19,TRBJ1-6,NA,TGTGCCAGTAGAAAATCTAGTTCACCCCTCCACTTT,CASRKSSSPLHF
TRBD1,TRBV27,TRBJ2-6,NA,TGTGCCAGCAGACCCTCAGGGGGCAGGGCCAACGTCCTGACTTTC,CASRPSGGRANVLTF
TRBD2,TRBV2,TRBJ2-3,NA,TGTGCCAGCAGCCGACTAGCGGGGGGGCAGGGCACAGATACGCAGTATTTT,CASSRLAGGQGTDTQYF
NA,TRBV9,TRBJ2-1,NA,TGTGCCAGCAGCGTAGCCCCGGGGTCCTACAATGAGCAGTTCTTC,CASSVAPGSYNEQFF
NA,TRBV3-1/TRBV3-2,TRBJ1-1,NA,TGTGCCAGCAGCCCCGCGACAGGACACACTGAAGCTTTCTTT,CASSPATGHTEAFF
NA,TRBV5-6,TRBJ1-2,NA,TGTGCCAGCAGCGCTAAAATTCGGGATTTTGGCTATGGCTACACCTTC,CASSAKIRDFGYGYTF
TRBD2,TRBV7-2,TRBJ2-7,NA,TGTGCCAGCAGCTTACCTAGCGGTCCTGGCGAGCAGTACTTC,CASSLPSGPGEQYF
TRBD1,TRBV5-6,TRBJ1-2,NA,TGTGCCAGCAGCACAAGGGGGCGCGGTGGCTACACCTTC,CASSTRGRGGYTF
TRBD1,TRBV9,TRBJ1-3,NA,TGTGCCAGCAGCACCCATACCGGGACAGGGTTGGACACCATATATTTT,CASSTHTGTGLDTIYF
NA,TRBV1,TRBJ2-5,NA,TGCACCAGCAGCCAATGTAAAATATACCTAGCGGGGGGTCGGGAGACCCAGTACTTC,CTSSQCKIYLAGGRETQYF
NA,TRBV19,TRBJ1-1,NA,TGTGCCAGTAGTTTAGGACAGCCGAACACTGAAGCTTTCTTT,CASSLGQPNTEAFF
TRBD2,TRBV27,TRBJ2-5,NA,TGTGCCAGCAGGCGGACTAGCGGGGACCAGGAGACCCAGTACTTC,CASRRTSGDQETQYF
NA,TRBV3-1/TRBV3-2,TRBJ1-3,NA,TGTGCCAGCACGGGAGGCTCTGGAAACACCATATATTTT,CASTGGSGNTIYF
NA,TRBV12-5,TRBJ1-1,NA,TGTGCTAGTGGTCGGGAGAACACTGAAGCTTTCTTT,CASGRENTEAFF
TRBD1,TRBV28,TRBJ1-5,NA,TGTGCCAGCAAGCCCGGGACAGGGGATCAGCCCCAGCATTTT,CASKPGTGDQPQHF
NA,TRBV2,TRBJ1-3,NA,TGTGCCAGCAGTGGGGGAGTCTTCTCTGGAAACACCATATATTTT,CASSGGVFSGNTIYF
NA,TRBV7-6,TRBJ1-1,once,TGTGCCAGCAGCCCCGGGGGGCCGCTCAGGAACACTGAAGCTTTCTTT,CASSPGGPLRNTEAFF
TRBD1,TRBV27,TRBJ2-3,NA,TGTGCCAGCAGTTTAGGGACAGGGGGATTGGATACGCAGTATTTT,CASSLGTGGLDTQYF
TRBD1,TRBV4-2,TRBJ2-5,once,TGTGCCAGCAGCCCGGGACAGGCTCAAGAGACCCAGTACTTC,CASSPGQAQETQYF
TRBD1,TRBV3-1/TRBV3-2,TRBJ2-1,NA,TGTGCCAGCAGCCAAGAGAGAGGGACAGGGCTCCACAATGAGCAGTTCTTC,CASSQERGTGLHNEQFF